Presented here are 5 T cell receptor beta chains from one specimen sequenced in a study of cytomegalovirus exposure and HLA in healthy donors. TCRdb's copy holds only in-frame clones and misses some; the assay was immunoSEQ multiplex PCR. Among 220,000 or so clones listed, just over 90% were seen once. The sample consisted of PBMCs. The receptors derive from a young woman in good health and CMV-seronegative.

The gene calls are TRBV28 and TRBJ1-3; D might be TRBD1 (5 bases). This CDR3 has 15 residues. Trimming pared 2 bases from V and 4 bases from J, leaving 12 bases between. In germline, CDR1 is MDHEN, CDR2 SYDVKM. Here the CDR3 DNA reads TGTGCCAGCAGTTTACTCAGGGCAGAGGGAAACACCATATATTTT. Translation: CASSLLRAEGNTIYF.

The chain is built from TRBV18 and TRBJ1-1; D gene uncertain. The V gene's germline CDR1 is KGHSH and CDR2 LQKENI. The V and J ends lost 3 bases and 1 base respectively, with 6 bases between them. The CDR3 contains 13 residues. The CDR3 loop reads CASSPHSNTEAFF. CDR3 DNA sequence: TGTGCCAGCTCACCCCACTCGAACACTGAAGCTTTCTTT.

This chain links TRBV28 with TRBJ1-2; no clear D gene. V was pared by 1 base and J by 2 bases, with 8 bases between. This CDR3 has 14 residues. Germline CDR1 and CDR2: MDHEN and SYDVKM. CDR3 sequence (DNA): TGTGCCAGCAGTTTATCCGCGACAAACTATGGCTACACCTTC. Protein sequence: CASSLSATNYGYTF.

J is TRBJ1-2 and V is TRBV9; D is uncertain. The CDR3 length is 12 residues. In germline, CDR1 is SGDLS, CDR2 YYNGEE. Trimming took off 0 bases at V and 8 bases at J, with 8 bases between the two ends. Here the CDR3 DNA reads TGTGCCAGCAGCGTAGTACAGTACGGCTACACCTTC. Protein product: CASSVVQYGYTF.

CDR3 residues: CATSRDRGRRSGDTQYF. As DNA, the CDR3 is TGTGCCACCAGCAGAGATAGGGGCAGAAGATCGGGAGATACGCAGTATTTT. This sequence joins TRBV15 and TRBJ2-3; a possible D gene is TRBD1 (5 bases). CDR1 and CDR2 from the germline V gene are LNHNV and YYDKDF (reference sequence). Trimming removed 0 bases from V and 5 bases from J, with 18 bases in between. This CDR3 has 17 amino acids. The full variable domain, with the rest looked up from reference TRBV15 and TRBJ2-3, is DAMVIQNPRYQVTQFGKPVTLSCSQTLNHNVMYWYQQKSSQAPKLLFHYYDKDFNNEADTPDNFQSRRPNTSFCFLDIRSPGLGDTAMYLCATSRDRGRRSGDTQYFGPGTRLTVL.